Listed here are 14 T cell receptor beta chains from one sample, sequenced in a study of OX40 agonist ivuxolimab in advanced cancers. The library relied on the immunoSEQ multiplex PCR assay. As stored in TCRdb, this immuneACCESS dataset retains in-frame rearrangements with V and J assigned. A fraction of the clones does not appear; measured against another copy, unresolved V genes explain less than half of the discrepancy, and the remainder lacks a known reason. Recorded for this sample are tens of thousands of clones; approximately 94% of them occurred a single time. The top ten hold around an eighth of the sample. Material: CD4+ or CD8+ T cells sorted from blood, obtained in a trial of the OX40 agonist ivuxolimab. These TCRs come from an adult with an advanced solid tumor such as melanoma, head and neck, liver or kidney cancer.

The V gene is TRBV23-1, the J gene TRBJ2-7; TRBD1 is a possible D gene (5 bases). TRBV23-1 is known as an ORF, though its function is uncertain. CDR3 length equals 12 residues. The V end lost 2 bases, the J end lost 6 bases, and 8 bases lay between the germline ends. The CDR3 nucleotides are TGCGCCAGCAGTCAACAGGGATGCGAGCAGTACTTC. It specifies CASSQQGCEQYF.

V and J are TRBV9 and TRBJ1-1; D perhaps matches TRBD1 (5 bases). This CDR3 has 16 amino acids. Germline V gives CDR1 SGDLS, CDR2 YYNGEE. V was pared by 0 bases and J by 0 bases, with 12 bases between. In DNA, the CDR3 is TGTGCCAGCAGCGTAGTTGGGGGTGGCATGAACACTGAAGCTTTCTTT. Protein sequence: CASSVVGGGMNTEAFF.

The chain employs TRBV19 and TRBJ2-7; 7 nucleotides match TRBD2. From germline, CDR1 is LNHDA and CDR2 SQIVND (reference sequence). Germline trimming cut 3 bases from V and 3 bases from J; bases unmatched to any gene: 11. The CDR3 has 16 amino acids. DNA of the CDR3: TGTGCCAGTAGTATCAGCGGCGGGAGCACTTACTACGAGCAGTACTTC. Amino acids: CASSISGGSTYYEQYF.

The gene calls are TRBV28 and TRBJ1-5; 8 bases line up with TRBD1. This CDR3 region has 18 residues. Germline CDR1 reads MDHEN; CDR2 reads SYDVKM. V shed 0 bases and J 1 base; nucleotides not matched to a gene: 8. CDR3 nucleotides: TGTGCCAGCAGTTTATGGGACAGGGCCTATCTAAGCAATCAGCCCCAGCATTTT. Its translation is CASSLWDRAYLSNQPQHF.

This chain uses TRBV4-1 with TRBJ2-4; tentative D call: TRBD1 (6 bases). Germline assignment: CDR1 MGHRA and CDR2 YSYEKL. The CDR3 spans 16 residues. V shed 1 base and J shed 8 bases, with 18 bases lying between them. In nucleotides, the CDR3 is TGCGCCAGCAGCCAAGTCGCGGGCAGGGGTACGGACATTCAGTACTTC. Its translation: CASSQVAGRGTDIQYF.

The V gene is TRBV7-6, the J gene TRBJ1-1; unclear D gene. This CDR3 is 15 amino acids long. The V gene's germline CDR1 is SGHVS and CDR2 FNYEAQ. V was shortened by 4 bases and J by 0 bases, with 12 bases between the two germline ends. The CDR3 is CASSSVGFMNTEAFF. In DNA form, the CDR3 reads TGTGCCAGCAGCTCGGTAGGGTTCATGAACACTGAAGCTTTCTTT.

The rearrangement joins TRBV27 to TRBJ2-7, with TRBD2 matching 12 bases. The CDR3 is 16 residues long. Germline-derived CDR1 and CDR2 are MNHEY and SMNVEV (reference sequence). Losses at the gene ends were 4 bases for V and 3 bases for J; bases not matched to a gene: 7. CDR3 amino acids: CASSSTTSGGGYEQYF. The CDR3 DNA follows: TGTGCCAGCAGTTCCACGACTAGCGGGGGCGGCTACGAGCAGTACTTC.

The V gene is TRBV7-9, the J gene TRBJ1-2; 7 bases are shared with TRBD1. The CDR3 loop spans 19 amino acids. V lost 6 bases to trimming and J lost 0 bases; unmatched junction nucleotides: 19. The germline gives CDR1 SEHNR, CDR2 FQNEAQ (reference sequence). CDR3 protein: CASRFRGGDRVGANYGYTF. In DNA, the CDR3 is TGTGCCAGCAGATTTCGTGGAGGCGACAGGGTTGGAGCTAACTATGGCTACACCTTC.

The J gene is TRBJ1-4, the V gene TRBV23-1; possible D gene TRBD1, 6 bases. Being an ORF, TRBV23-1 has a function that is uncertain. This CDR3 comprises 19 residues. Between the trimmed V and J ends, which lost 6 bases and 7 bases, there was a span of 30 bases. The CDR3 DNA reads TGCGCCAGCAGCCCACTTGGGGGGGGCCACCCCGCAAGGTCTGAAAAACTGTTTTTT. Translation: CASSPLGGGHPARSEKLFF.

The chain uses TRBV27 and TRBJ1-2, with TRBD1 matching over 11 bases. V lost 4 bases and J lost 6; bases outside the gene matches: 4. Germline loops: CDR1 MNHEY, CDR2 SMNVEV (reference sequence). The CDR3 sequence is 14 residues long. The CDR3 sequence: CASSSGQGADGYTF. CDR3 sequence (DNA): TGTGCCAGCAGTTCTGGACAGGGGGCCGATGGCTACACCTTC.

A single count supports this clone. The chain has TRBV9 and TRBJ2-2; the match to TRBD2 covers 8 bases. V lost 0 bases, J lost 2 bases, and 6 bases stayed unmatched. The CDR3 contains 17 residues. Germline V gene data show CDR1 as SGDLS and CDR2 as YYNGEE. CDR3 loop: CASSVATSGPNTGELFF. The CDR3 DNA is TGTGCCAGCAGCGTAGCCACTAGCGGCCCCAACACCGGGGAGCTGTTTTTT.

This chain links TRBV4-1 with TRBJ2-7, with D possibly matching TRBD1 (6 bases). The CDR3 totals 15 residues. Looked up from germline, CDR1 is MGHRA and CDR2 is YSYEKL. The V gene lost 4 bases and the J gene lost 4 bases, with 17 bases spanning the gap. CDR3 DNA sequence: TGCGCCAGCAGCCGCCCGAATGACAGGTTTTACGAGCAGTACTTC. It specifies CASSRPNDRFYEQYF.

V is TRBV5-4 and J is TRBJ2-7; 7 bases are shared with TRBD1. V gave up 3 bases and J gave up 1 base; unmatched junction bases: 4. CDR1 SGHNT and CDR2 YYREEE come from the germline V gene (reference sequence). The length of the CDR3 is 14 residues. The CDR3 sequence: CASSYGTVSYEQYF. DNA of the CDR3: TGTGCCAGCAGCTACGGGACAGTATCCTACGAGCAGTACTTC.

The gene calls are TRBV27 and TRBJ1-5; possible D gene TRBD1, 5 bases. Germline V gives CDR1 MNHEY, CDR2 SMNVEV (reference sequence). V was trimmed by 2 bases and J by 1 base, leaving 9 bases between them. The CDR3 totals 15 residues. CDR3 sequence: CASSLKGESNQPQHF. In nucleotides, the CDR3 is TGTGCCAGCAGTTTAAAAGGGGAGAGCAATCAGCCCCAGCATTTT.